A selection of T cell receptor beta chains follows, all from one sample in a study of neoadjuvant anti-PD-1 for oral cavity cancer. Sequenced by immunoSEQ multiplex PCR; TCRdb stores in-frame clones only, minus some. The sample yields tens of thousands of clones, 35% to 40% seen once. The sample consisted of tumor tissue, taken after nivolumab (anti-PD-1) treatment. These receptors were collected from a person between 40 and 85 years old with oral cavity squamous cell carcinoma. Both conserved end residues are part of each CDR3. The D gene is left open where the match is weak. Clone size is not always given. Where it is, it says once, few, many or a class for expanded clones.

CDR3nt | CDR3aa | v_gene | abundance | d_gene | j_gene
TGCGCCAGCAGGCCTGGGACAGCTAACTATGGCTACACCTTC | CASRPGTANYGYTF | TRBV5-1 | . | TRBD1 | TRBJ1-2
TGTGCCTGGAGTGTTCCCCCCGGGACAGGGGGCTACAATGAGCAGTTCTTC | CAWSVPPGTGGYNEQFF | TRBV30 | . | TRBD1 | TRBJ2-1
TGCGCCAGCAGCAGGACAGGGGGCCCTGGTGGTGATGGCTACACCTTC | CASSRTGGPGGDGYTF | TRBV5-1 | . | TRBD1 | TRBJ1-2
TGCGCCAGCAGCCGGACAACACCCATCAAGGTGAACACTGAAGCTTTCTTT | CASSRTTPIKVNTEAFF | TRBV4-1 | many | . | TRBJ1-1
TGTGCCAGCAGCGATGAAACAGGGGCGGATCAGCCCCAGCATTTT | CASSDETGADQPQHF | TRBV9 | once | TRBD1 | TRBJ1-5
TGTGCCAGCACTACGCGGCTCGGACCTAATGAAAAACTGTTTTTT | CASTTRLGPNEKLFF | TRBV13 | few | . | TRBJ1-4
TGCAGCGTTGATTCCCGGAGGGGGGTTCTAAACTATGGCTACACCTTC | CSVDSRRGVLNYGYTF | TRBV29-1 | . | . | TRBJ1-2
TGTGCCAGCAGCTCCGGGACAGACGGAAACACCATATATTTT | CASSSGTDGNTIYF | TRBV7-9 | few | TRBD1 | TRBJ1-3
TGTGCCAGCTCACCGGACGCTCTGAACACTGAAGCTTTCTTT | CASSPDALNTEAFF | TRBV18 | . | . | TRBJ1-1
TGTGCCAGCAGCTTGGATGCGGGACGGTCCCTTAGCACAGATACGCAGTATTTT | CASSLDAGRSLSTDTQYF | TRBV5-4 | many | . | TRBJ2-3
TGCGCCAGCAGCCAAGTCGTCCCGCGGGGGCCTTACAATGAGCAGTTCTTC | CASSQVVPRGPYNEQFF | TRBV4-1 | few | . | TRBJ2-1
TGCAGCGTTAAGGGGCCCAATGAAAAACTGTTTTTT | CSVKGPNEKLFF | TRBV29-1 | few | . | TRBJ1-4
TGCGCCAGCAGCCAAGATTTGGGACTAGCGGGACACGAGCAGTACTTC | CASSQDLGLAGHEQYF | TRBV4-1 | . | TRBD2 | TRBJ2-7
TGTGCCTGGAGTGTTAGGGGTTTCAAGCTGTACACTGAAGCTTTCTTT | CAWSVRGFKLYTEAFF | TRBV30 | . | . | TRBJ1-1
TGTGCCAGCTCACCTCAGGGCCAGGGCCATCAGCCCCAGCATTTT | CASSPQGQGHQPQHF | TRBV18 | . | . | TRBJ1-5
TGTGCCAGCAGCCAAGTCGCGGGAAGCAACACCGGGGAGCTGTTTTTT | CASSQVAGSNTGELFF | TRBV14 | few | . | TRBJ2-2
TGTGCCAGCAACCCGCCTAAGAGCACAACTAATGAAAAACTGTTTTTT | CASNPPKSTTNEKLFF | TRBV2 | . | . | TRBJ1-4
TGTGCCAGCTCACCACCGGCAGGGGGAGATGAAAAACTGTTTTTT | CASSPPAGGDEKLFF | TRBV18 | . | TRBD1 | TRBJ1-4
TGCGCCAGCAGTGGGGAGGGATCCTACGAGCAGTACTTC | CASSGEGSYEQYF | TRBV10-2 | few | TRBD2 | TRBJ2-7
TGTGCCAGCAGCTTCCAGGGCACCGGCAATCAGCCCCAGCATTTT | CASSFQGTGNQPQHF | TRBV7-2 | few | . | TRBJ1-5
TGTGCCAGCTCCAAGACTCGGGGCAACACTGAAGCTTTCTTT | CASSKTRGNTEAFF | TRBV18 | many | . | TRBJ1-1
TGTGCCACCAGCAGAGATTGGGACAGACACTATGGCTACACCTTC | CATSRDWDRHYGYTF | TRBV15 | . | TRBD1 | TRBJ1-2
TGCGCCAGCAGCTTAGGACTAGCGGGAGTTGGCCGGGTAGAGCAGTACTTC | CASSLGLAGVGRVEQYF | TRBV5-1 | many | TRBD2 | TRBJ2-7
TGTGCCGCGGCGGGGGGCGTTAGGACTGAAGCTTTCTTT | CAAAGGVRTEAFF | TRBV6-5 | . | . | TRBJ1-1
TGCGCCACCCGGCGGGGTCAGGGAGGAAATACGCAGTATTTT | CATRRGQGGNTQYF | TRBV5-1 | few | . | TRBJ2-3
TGTGCCAGCAGCCTGACATTGAACACTGAAGCTTTCTTT | CASSLTLNTEAFF | TRBV7-8 | . | . | TRBJ1-1
TGTGCCTGGAGTGTGGGCGAGTTAAAGCAGTACTTC | CAWSVGELKQYF | TRBV30 | . | . | TRBJ2-7
TGTGCCAGCAGCCGGCGGGGGGGCGAGCAGTTCTTC | CASSRRGGEQFF | TRBV5-4 | . | TRBD2 | TRBJ2-1
TGTGCCAGCAGGGAAGGACGGGGTGATGCTTTCTTT | CASREGRGDAFF | TRBV25-1 | . | . | TRBJ1-1